What follows are 2 T cell receptor beta chains derived from one specimen sequenced in a study of T cell responses to AZD1222 COVID-19 vaccine. Using immunoSEQ multiplex PCR, the repertoire was profiled, and TCRdb retains in-frame clones only, with some absent. The repertoire holds some 150,000 clones, with roughly 88% as singletons. This sample comprised peripheral blood, obtained 28 days after the second AZD1222 dose. Receptors were obtained from an adult who received the AZD1222 COVID-19 vaccine.

This clone was seen more than once but under ten times. This chain joins TRBV10-1 and TRBJ1-4; D remains ambiguous. Trimming took off 4 bases at V and 8 bases at J, with 11 bases between the two ends. The CDR3 runs 13 residues. Per germline, CDR1 WNHNN and CDR2 SYGVQD (reference sequence). In nucleotides, the CDR3 is TGCGCCAGCAGTGCGACTCTAGACGAAAAACTGTTTTTT. This translates into CASSATLDEKLFF.

The chain is built from TRBV5-1 and TRBJ2-2; 14 nucleotides agree with TRBD2. After removal of 4 bases from V and 7 bases from J, the junction contained 3 bases not matched to a gene. Germline V gene lookup returns CDR1 SGHRS and CDR2 YFSETQ. This CDR3 has 15 residues. The CDR3 DNA reads TGCGCCAGCAGCCAAGGGACTAGCGGGGGCGGGGAGCTGTTTTTT. It specifies CASSQGTSGGGELFF.